Listed below are T cell receptor beta chains from one sample, sequenced in a study of CD8 T cells in ankylosing spondylitis. TCRdb recomputed calls from the 5' RACE reads with MiXCR, one row per CDR3 protein. The repertoire consists of some 40,000 distinct CDR3 sequences, with about 9.3% occurring once and the leading ten covering about a sixth. Sequencing was carried out using blood, either unsorted or a sorted T cell fraction (not recorded which). These receptor sequences come from a male donor with ankylosing spondylitis or in good health (not recorded which). The CDR3 runs from the conserved cysteine through the conserved F or W. The D gene is left open where the match is weak. Rows give clone size only sometimes, using once, few, many, or a class for an expanded clone.

v_call,d_call,clone_size,j_call,cdr3_nt,cdr3_aa
TRBV11-2,.,many,TRBJ2-1,TGTGCCAGCACGACCGCGGTCTACAATGAGCAGTTCTTC,CASTTAVYNEQFF
TRBV28,.,many,TRBJ1-5,TGTGCCAGCAGTTTGGGGGGACATAGGGGCAATCAGCCCCAGCATTTT,CASSLGGHRGNQPQHF
TRBV7-7,TRBD1,many,TRBJ1-1,TGTGCTAGCAGCTCGGACAGGGCTAACACTGAAGCTTTCTTT,CASSSDRANTEAFF
TRBV12-3/TRBV12-4,.,.,TRBJ1-2,TGTGCCAGCAGTTTGCGAGGGAACTATGGCTACACCTTC,CASSLRGNYGYTF
TRBV12-3/TRBV12-4,TRBD2,many,TRBJ2-6,TGTGCCAGCAGTCCGATAGCGGGAGCCTACTCTGGGGCCAACGTCCTGACTTTC,CASSPIAGAYSGANVLTF
TRBV12-3/TRBV12-4,.,many,TRBJ2-7,TGTGCCAGCGCGGCTTCCTACGAGCAGTACTTC,CASAASYEQYF
TRBV10-2,.,many,TRBJ1-5,TGCGCCAGCATGCCGGACAGAAATCAGCCCCAGCATTTT,CASMPDRNQPQHF
TRBV15,.,many,TRBJ2-1,TGTGCCACCAGCAAGGACCCACGCTACAATGAGCAGTTCTTC,CATSKDPRYNEQFF
TRBV20-1,.,few,TRBJ1-5,TGCAGTGCGCAACGACAGGAACAATCAAGGGTTAGCAATCAGCCCCAGCATTTT,CSAQRQEQSRVSNQPQHF
TRBV9,.,many,TRBJ1-6,TGTGCCAGCAGCGTAGGGGCCAGGGGAAATTCACCCCTCCACTTT,CASSVGARGNSPLHF
TRBV4-1,TRBD2,many,TRBJ2-1,TGCGCCAGCAGCCAAGATGGAACGGGAGGGCCGAATGAGCAGTTCTTC,CASSQDGTGGPNEQFF
TRBV20-1,.,many,TRBJ1-1,TGCAGTGCTAGCCCCGCAGGTACCACTGAAGCTTTCTTT,CSASPAGTTEAFF
TRBV19,.,.,TRBJ1-2,TGTGCCAGTAGTATACTTGCAGGCTATGGCTACACCTTC,CASSILAGYGYTF
TRBV15,TRBD2,.,TRBJ2-1,TGTGCCACCAGCAGATCTAGCGGGGACTACAATGAGCAGTTCTTC,CATSRSSGDYNEQFF
TRBV18,.,.,TRBJ1-1,TGTGCCAGCTCACCACGGGGCGGGGAGGACACTGAAGCCTTCTTT,CASSPRGGEDTEAFF
TRBV20-1,TRBD2,few,TRBJ2-7,TGCAGTGCTAAGGGGACTAGCGGGACGTCCTACGAGCAGTACTTC,CSAKGTSGTSYEQYF
TRBV3-1,.,many,TRBJ2-1,TGTGCCAGCTCCCGTACGCCAGGCGGGGCCTCCTACAATGAGCAGTTCTTC,CASSRTPGGASYNEQFF
TRBV25-1,.,many,TRBJ1-2,TGTGCCAGCAGTGAAGAACAGGGATCCTATGGCTACACCTTC,CASSEEQGSYGYTF
TRBV29-1,.,many,TRBJ2-7,TGCAGCGTTGAAGATTTGGTAGTCCACGAGCAGTACTTC,CSVEDLVVHEQYF
TRBV9,.,many,TRBJ2-1,TGTGCCAGCAGCGTAGCTGGGGGGAGAGAAGTAGGCGAGCAGTTCTTC,CASSVAGGREVGEQFF
TRBV2,.,many,TRBJ1-2,TGTGCCAGCAAACCAGCTAACTATGGCTACACCTTC,CASKPANYGYTF
TRBV6-2/TRBV6-3,TRBD2,many,TRBJ2-1,TGTGCCAGCAGCGGTACCGGGACTAGCGGGAGGGCCGGCTATGAGCAGTTCTTC,CASSGTGTSGRAGYEQFF
TRBV27,.,many,TRBJ1-5,TGTGCCAGCAGCTGGACGGTAGATCAGCCCCAGCATTTT,CASSWTVDQPQHF
TRBV3-1,.,many,TRBJ2-3,TGTGCCAGCAGCCAGGACCCGTTGGAGAGAAGCACAGATACGCAGTATTTT,CASSQDPLERSTDTQYF
TRBV7-8,TRBD1,few,TRBJ1-6,TGTGCCAGCAGCTTAGTTTGGGGACAGACGAATTCACCCCTCCACTTT,CASSLVWGQTNSPLHF
TRBV7-3,.,medium-sized,TRBJ1-1,TGTGCCAGCAGCTTAACAGGGAACACTGAAGCTTTCTTT,CASSLTGNTEAFF
TRBV7-9,.,many,TRBJ2-5,TGTGCCAGCAGCTTAAGTGGATCAGAACAAGAGACCCAGTACTTC,CASSLSGSEQETQYF